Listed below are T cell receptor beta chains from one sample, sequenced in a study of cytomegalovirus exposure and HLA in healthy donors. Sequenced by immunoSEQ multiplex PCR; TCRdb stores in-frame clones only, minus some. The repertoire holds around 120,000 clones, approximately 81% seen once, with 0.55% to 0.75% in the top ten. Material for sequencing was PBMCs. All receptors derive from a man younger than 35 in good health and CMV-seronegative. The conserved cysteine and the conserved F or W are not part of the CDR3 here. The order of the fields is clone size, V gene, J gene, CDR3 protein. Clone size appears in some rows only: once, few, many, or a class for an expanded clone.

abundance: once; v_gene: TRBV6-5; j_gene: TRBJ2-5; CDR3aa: ASSYRGRETQY
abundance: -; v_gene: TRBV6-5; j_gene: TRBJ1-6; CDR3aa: ASGETGGFNSPLH
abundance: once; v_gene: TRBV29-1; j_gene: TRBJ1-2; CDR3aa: SVESSNYGYT
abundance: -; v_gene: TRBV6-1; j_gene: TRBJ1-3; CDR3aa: ASSDPRGRRSGNTIY
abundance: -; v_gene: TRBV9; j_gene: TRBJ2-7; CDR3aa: ASSASPGRSGYEQY
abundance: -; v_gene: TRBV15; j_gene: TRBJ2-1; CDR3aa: ATSRGVRGSYNEQF
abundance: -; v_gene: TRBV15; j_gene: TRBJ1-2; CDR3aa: ATSREETGVILGYT
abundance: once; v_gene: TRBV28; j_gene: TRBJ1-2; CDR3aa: ASSLGQLRRYT
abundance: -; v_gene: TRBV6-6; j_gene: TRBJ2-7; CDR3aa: ASSAAAYEQY
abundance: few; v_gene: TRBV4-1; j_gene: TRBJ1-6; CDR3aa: ASSPTFTDNSPLH
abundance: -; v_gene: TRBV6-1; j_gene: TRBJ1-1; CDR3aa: AIARAGGEAF
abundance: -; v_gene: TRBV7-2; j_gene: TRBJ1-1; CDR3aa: ASSLGGLQNTEAF
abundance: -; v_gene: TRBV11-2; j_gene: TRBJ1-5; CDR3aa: ASSLGTLSNQPQH
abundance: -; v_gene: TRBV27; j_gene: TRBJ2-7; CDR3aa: ATTEAGGYEQY
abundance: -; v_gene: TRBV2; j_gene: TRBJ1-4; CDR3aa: ASSDQGWYEKLF
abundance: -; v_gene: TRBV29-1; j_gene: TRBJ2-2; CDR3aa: SVEIRQELF
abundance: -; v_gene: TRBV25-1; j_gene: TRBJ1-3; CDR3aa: ASSLGSSGNTIY
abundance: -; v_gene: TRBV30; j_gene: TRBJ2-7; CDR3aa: AWRGLAYEQY
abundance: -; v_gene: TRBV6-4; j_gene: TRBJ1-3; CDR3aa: AKGKGVCSGNTIY
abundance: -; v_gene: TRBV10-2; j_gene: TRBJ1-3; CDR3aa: ASSERTGTYGNTIY
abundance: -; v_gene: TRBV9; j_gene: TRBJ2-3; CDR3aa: ASSVAEGLGSTDTQY
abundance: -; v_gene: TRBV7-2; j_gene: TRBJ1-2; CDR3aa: ASSSTGFYGYT
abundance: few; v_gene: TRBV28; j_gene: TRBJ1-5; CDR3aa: ASSPRGIIQPQH
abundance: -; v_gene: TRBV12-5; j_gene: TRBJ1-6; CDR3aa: ASGPGQINSPLH
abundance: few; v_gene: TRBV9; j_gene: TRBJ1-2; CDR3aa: ASGASYGYT
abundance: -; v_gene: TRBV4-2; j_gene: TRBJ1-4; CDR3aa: ASSPPRRTGDEKLF
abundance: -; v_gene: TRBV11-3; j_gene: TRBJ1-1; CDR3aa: ASSPQTGANTEAF
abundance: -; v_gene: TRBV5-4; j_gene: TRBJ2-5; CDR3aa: ASSSPALAPEGETQY
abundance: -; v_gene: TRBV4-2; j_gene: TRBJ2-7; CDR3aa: ASSQDLAAYEQY
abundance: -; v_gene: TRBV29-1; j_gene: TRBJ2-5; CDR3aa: SVAYGTRRGTQY
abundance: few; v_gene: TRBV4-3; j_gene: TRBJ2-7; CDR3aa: ASSQDSGGRAESEQY
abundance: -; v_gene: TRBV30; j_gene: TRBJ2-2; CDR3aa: AWNHPGTGNTGELF
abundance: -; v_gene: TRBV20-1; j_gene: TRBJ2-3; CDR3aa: SAHLGDTQY
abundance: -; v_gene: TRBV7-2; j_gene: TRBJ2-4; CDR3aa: ASSLDSPELNIQY
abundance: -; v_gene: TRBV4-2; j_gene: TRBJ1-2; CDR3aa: ASSQPEDRRYGYT
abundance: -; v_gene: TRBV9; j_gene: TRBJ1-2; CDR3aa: ASSVEQGFYGYT
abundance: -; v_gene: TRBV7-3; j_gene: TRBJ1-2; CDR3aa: ASSLDYREPEAST
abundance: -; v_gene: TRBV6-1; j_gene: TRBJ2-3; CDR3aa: ASSVTATDTQY
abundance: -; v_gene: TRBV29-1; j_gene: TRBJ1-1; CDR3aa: SVENILNTEAF
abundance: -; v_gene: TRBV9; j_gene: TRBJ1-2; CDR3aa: ASSVGDRSYGYT
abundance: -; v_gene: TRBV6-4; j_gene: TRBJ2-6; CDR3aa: ASSDSGGSGANVLT
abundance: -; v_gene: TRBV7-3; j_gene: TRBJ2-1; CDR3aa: ASSSRQTGLDSNEQF
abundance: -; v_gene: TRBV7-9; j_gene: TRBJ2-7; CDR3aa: ASSFITGHANEQY
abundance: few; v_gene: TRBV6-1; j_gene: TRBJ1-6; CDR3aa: ASSEARYRSYNSPLH
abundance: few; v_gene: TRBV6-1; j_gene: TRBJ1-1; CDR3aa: ASSELAEAF
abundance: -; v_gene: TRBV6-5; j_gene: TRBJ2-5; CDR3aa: ASSYRSGGQETQY
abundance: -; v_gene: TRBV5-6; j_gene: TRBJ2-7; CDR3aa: ASSLSEGYQY
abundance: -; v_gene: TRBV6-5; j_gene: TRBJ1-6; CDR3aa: ASSPTEPNSPLH
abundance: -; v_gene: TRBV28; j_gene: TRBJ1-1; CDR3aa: ASSYRGRGTEAF
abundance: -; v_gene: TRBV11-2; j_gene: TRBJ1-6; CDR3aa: ASSFYSLNSPLH